The next 20 T cell receptor beta chains were all read from a single sample in a study of cytomegalovirus exposure and HLA in healthy donors. Both 60 Vbeta primers and 13 Jbeta primers went into the PCR. Some clones are missing from TCRdb's copy, which holds only in-frame ones; the method was immunoSEQ multiplex PCR. The sample consists of around 130,000 clones, approximately 80% of them appearing once. The sample consisted of PBMCs. The source of these receptors is a young woman in good health and CMV-seronegative.

This clone was found a few times. The chain recombines TRBV2 with TRBJ2-1; D is unresolved. The germline V and J ends were trimmed by 7 bases and 7 bases, with 14 bases remaining between them. The CDR3 runs to 13 residues. Germline V gene data show CDR1 as SNHLY and CDR2 as FYNNEI. CDR3 residues: CASKSGAGNEQFF. CDR3 DNA sequence: TGTGCCAGCAAGTCCGGCGCCGGGAATGAGCAGTTCTTC.

This clone was seen a single time. The chain employs TRBV7-9 and TRBJ2-6; the D gene is possibly TRBD2 (6 bases). Per germline, CDR1 SEHNR and CDR2 FQNEAQ (reference sequence). CDR3 length: 16 amino acids. V lost 5 bases to trimming and J lost 0 bases, with 11 bases between them. The CDR3 region is CASSHMGLSGANVLTF. The CDR3 region has the DNA TGTGCCAGCAGCCACATGGGACTCTCTGGGGCCAACGTCCTGACTTTC.

The V gene is TRBV14, the J gene TRBJ2-7, with 9 bases that match TRBD2. V lost 5 bases to trimming and J lost 3 bases; unmatched junction nucleotides: 5. This CDR3 region has 14 residues. Germline loops: CDR1 SGHDN, CDR2 FVKESK. CDR3 protein: CASSDSGGVYEQYF. DNA for the CDR3: TGTGCCAGCAGCGATAGCGGGGGAGTCTACGAGCAGTACTTC.

V gene TRBV6-5 combines with J gene TRBJ2-7; D is perhaps TRBD1 (5 bases). V was trimmed by 4 bases and J by 5 bases, leaving 18 bases between them. The germline CDR1 and CDR2 sequences are MNHEY and SVGAGI. There are 15 residues in the CDR3. The DNA of the CDR3 is TGTGCCAGCAGTTTCCAAAAGGGGCTGAGAAACGAGCAGTACTTC. This sequence encodes CASSFQKGLRNEQYF.

The table lists this clone with a few counts. V gene TRBV2 combines with J gene TRBJ1-1; no reliable D call. This CDR3 has 13 amino acids. V dropped 4 bases and J dropped 8 bases, with 14 bases sitting between them. Germline V gene lookup returns CDR1 SNHLY and CDR2 FYNNEI. In DNA form, the CDR3 reads TGTGCCAGCAGTGGAGGAGGGCTCCAGGAAGCTTTCTTT. It specifies CASSGGGLQEAFF. The full variable domain, rest sourced from reference TRBV2 and TRBJ1-1, is EPEVTQTPSHQVTQMGQEVILRCVPISNHLYFYWYRQILGQKVEFLVSFYNNEISEKSEIFDDQFSVERPDGSNFTLKIRSTKLEDSAMYFCASSGGGLQEAFFGQGTRLTVV.

This chain joins TRBV5-1 and TRBJ2-6; TRBD1 aligns across 7 bases. Per germline, CDR1 SGHRS and CDR2 YFSETQ. The CDR3 is 19 residues long. V shed 0 bases and J 0 bases; nucleotides not matched to a gene: 9. CDR3 DNA: TGCGCCAGCAGCTTGGGGTTAAGGGGACAGTTCTCTGGGGCCAACGTCCTGACTTTC. This gives the protein CASSLGLRGQFSGANVLTF.

This clone appeared a single time. This chain joins TRBV7-2 and TRBJ2-5, with 11 nucleotides matching TRBD2. The CDR3 has 17 residues. J lost 3 bases, V lost 5 bases, and 11 bases had no gene match. Germline values: CDR1 SGHTA, CDR2 FQGNSA. Here the CDR3 DNA reads TGTGCCAGCAGCGTTAGCGGGGGGGCCAATAAAAAAGAGACCCAGTACTTC. Its protein is CASSVSGGANKKETQYF.

J is TRBJ1-6 and V is TRBV5-4; 9 bases match TRBD1. Germline CDR1 reads SGHNT; CDR2 reads YYREEE (reference sequence). CDR3 size: 14 residues. V was pared by 4 bases and J by 7 bases, with 3 bases of the junction left unmatched. In DNA, the CDR3 is TGTGCCAGCAGCCTCGACAGGGGGAATTCACCCCTCCACTTT. This sequence encodes CASSLDRGNSPLHF.

The rearrangement uses TRBV7-9 and TRBJ2-5; 9 positions agree with TRBD2. V was clipped by 5 bases and J by 7 bases; unmatched bases: 8. CDR3 length: 14 amino acids. Germline lookup yields CDR1 SEHNR and CDR2 FQNEAQ (reference sequence). The CDR3: CASSHAGGPVTQYF. CDR3 sequence (DNA): TGTGCCAGCAGCCACGCGGGAGGGCCGGTGACCCAGTACTTC.

This chain uses TRBV19 with TRBJ1-2; 7 bases are shared with TRBD1. Losses at the gene ends were 9 bases for V and 5 bases for J; bases not matched to a gene: 9. Germline loops: CDR1 LNHDA, CDR2 SQIVND (reference sequence). This CDR3 comprises 13 residues. DNA for the CDR3: TGTGCCAGCGGGGACAGAGGCTGGTATGGCTACACCTTC. This gives the protein CASGDRGWYGYTF.

V is TRBV5-1 and J is TRBJ2-4; no firm D call. The CDR3 is 14 residues long. Germline V CDR1 and CDR2: SGHRS, YFSETQ. V lost 2 bases and J lost 4, with 10 bases in between. CDR3 coding DNA: TGCGCCAGCAGCTTCTCCACAACGAAAAACATTCAGTACTTC. It yields the protein CASSFSTTKNIQYF.

This clone was picked up a small number of times. The rearrangement uses TRBV4-3 and TRBJ2-1; D might be TRBD2 (6 bases). Per germline, CDR1 LGHNA and CDR2 YSLEER. The V gene lost 1 base and the J gene lost 5 bases, with 18 bases spanning the gap. CDR3 length: 17 amino acids. The CDR3 protein is CASSQGGRREYHNEQFF. In nucleotides, the CDR3 is TGCGCCAGCAGCCAAGGTGGAAGGAGGGAGTACCACAATGAGCAGTTCTTC.

The gene calls are TRBV7-9 and TRBJ1-3; D gene uncertain. Trimming left V 3 bases short and J 4 bases short, with 10 bases between. The CDR3 runs to 14 residues. Germline V gene data show CDR1 as SEHNR and CDR2 as FQNEAQ (reference sequence). The CDR3, as DNA: TGTGCCAGCAGCTTGGAGGGTAGGGGAAACACCATATATTTT. Its protein is CASSLEGRGNTIYF. The full variable domain, completed using reference TRBV7-9 and TRBJ1-3, is DTGVSQNPRHKITKRGQNVTFRCDPISEHNRLYWYRQTLGQGPEFLTYFQNEAQLEKSRLLSDRFSAERPKGSFSTLEIQRTEQGDSAMYLCASSLEGRGNTIYFGEGSWLTVV.

The chain combines TRBV27 with TRBJ1-2; a weak D match, TRBD1 (6 bases). V lost 6 bases and J 8 bases, leaving 19 bases between the germline ends. The germline gives CDR1 MNHEY, CDR2 SMNVEV (reference sequence). The CDR3 covers 14 residues. The CDR3 DNA follows: TGTGCCAGCAGATATCAAGCAGGGGTTTACGGCTACACCTTC. Its protein product is CASRYQAGVYGYTF.

This clone occurred a few times. The chain has TRBV11-2 and TRBJ1-1; possible D gene TRBD1, 5 bases. Trimming left V 2 bases short and J 2 bases short, with 12 bases between. This CDR3 region has 15 residues. Looked up from germline, CDR1 is SGHAT and CDR2 is FQNNGV. CDR3: CASSLIDRDNTEAFF. The CDR3 nucleotides read TGTGCCAGCAGCTTAATTGACAGAGACAACACTGAAGCTTTCTTT.

The J gene is TRBJ2-1, the V gene TRBV12-5; 9 bases match TRBD2. CDR3 size: 17 residues. Germline lookup yields CDR1 LGHNT and CDR2 FRNRAP. Losses at the gene ends were 0 bases for V and 2 bases for J; bases not matched to a gene: 5. The CDR3 reads CASGLVSGGGAYNEQFF. Written as DNA, the CDR3 is TGTGCTAGTGGTTTGGTTTCGGGCGGGGGGGCCTACAATGAGCAGTTCTTC.

The V gene is TRBV6-1, the J gene TRBJ1-2; 7 bases are shared with TRBD1. J lost 4 bases, V lost 4 bases, and 12 bases had no gene match. Germline lookup yields CDR1 MNHNS and CDR2 SASEGT. CDR3 size: 16 residues. The CDR3 loop reads CASSARGQLRAYGYTF. CDR3 DNA: TGTGCCAGCAGTGCGAGGGGACAGCTGCGAGCCTATGGCTACACCTTC.

The chain couples TRBV6-6 to TRBJ2-7, with D possibly TRBD2 on 5 matching bases. V gave up 8 bases and J gave up 5 bases, with 16 bases separating them. The germline CDR1 and CDR2 sequences are MNHNY and SVGAGI (reference sequence). The length of the CDR3 is 13 residues. The CDR3 is CASASRNVHEQYF. CDR3 coding DNA: TGTGCCAGCGCTAGCCGCAACGTCCACGAGCAGTACTTC.

V usage is TRBV30 and J usage is TRBJ1-1; possibly TRBD1 for D (5 bases). The V and J ends lost 3 bases and 4 bases respectively, with 15 bases between them. Germline CDR1 and CDR2: GTSNPN and SVGIG (reference sequence). There are 14 residues in the CDR3. CDR3 in DNA: TGTGCCTGGAGCGGGACTTCCTGGGCCACTGAAGCTTTCTTT. Protein sequence: CAWSGTSWATEAFF.

The V call is TRBV6-5, the J call TRBJ2-4, with TRBD2 matching 8 bases. The CDR3 is 15 amino acids. The germline CDR1 and CDR2 sequences are MNHEY and SVGAGI. Losses at the gene ends were 5 bases for V and 7 bases for J; bases not matched to a gene: 10. The CDR3 DNA reads TGTGCCAGCAGTCGGGACGGACTAGCCTCCAACATTCAGTACTTC. Translated: CASSRDGLASNIQYF.